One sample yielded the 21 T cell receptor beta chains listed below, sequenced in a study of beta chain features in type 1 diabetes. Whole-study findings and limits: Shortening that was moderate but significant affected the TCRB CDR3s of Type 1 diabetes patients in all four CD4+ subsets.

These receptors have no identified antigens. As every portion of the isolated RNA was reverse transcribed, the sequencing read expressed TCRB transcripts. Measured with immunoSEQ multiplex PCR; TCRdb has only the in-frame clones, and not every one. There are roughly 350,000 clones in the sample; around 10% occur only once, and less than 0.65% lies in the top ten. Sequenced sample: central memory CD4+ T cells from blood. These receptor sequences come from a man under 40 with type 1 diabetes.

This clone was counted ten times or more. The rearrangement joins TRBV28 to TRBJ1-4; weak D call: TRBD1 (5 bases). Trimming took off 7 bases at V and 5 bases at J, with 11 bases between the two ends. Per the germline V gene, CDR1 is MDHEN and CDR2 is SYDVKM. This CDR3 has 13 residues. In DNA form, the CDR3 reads TGTGCCAGCAAGGCAGGGATCAATGAAAAACTGTTTTTT. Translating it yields CASKAGINEKLFF.

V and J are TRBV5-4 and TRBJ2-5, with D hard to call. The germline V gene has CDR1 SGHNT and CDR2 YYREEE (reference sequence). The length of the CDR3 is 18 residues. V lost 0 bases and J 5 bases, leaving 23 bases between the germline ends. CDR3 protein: CASSLAFVSGQDRETQYF. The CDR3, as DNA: TGTGCCAGCAGCTTGGCTTTTGTTTCGGGCCAGGATCGGGAGACCCAGTACTTC. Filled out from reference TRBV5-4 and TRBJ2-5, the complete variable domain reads ETGVTQSPTHLIKTRGQQVTLRCSSQSGHNTVSWYQQALGQGPQFIFQYYREEENGRGNFPPRFSGLQFPNYSSELNVNALELDDSALYLCASSLAFVSGQDRETQYFGPGTRLLVL.

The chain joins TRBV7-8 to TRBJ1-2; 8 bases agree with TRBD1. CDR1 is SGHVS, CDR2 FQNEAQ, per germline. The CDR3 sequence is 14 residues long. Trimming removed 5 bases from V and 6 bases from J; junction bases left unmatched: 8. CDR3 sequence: CASSIGQGWNGYTF. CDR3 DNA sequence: TGTGCCAGCAGCATCGGACAGGGATGGAATGGCTACACCTTC.

Here the CDR3 DNA reads TGTGCCAGCAGCTCGCAAGGCGCTGAAGCTTTCTTT. Its protein is CASSSQGAEAFF. The chain has TRBV7-2 and TRBJ1-1; unclear D gene. CDR1 SGHTA and CDR2 FQGNSA come from the germline V gene. V lost 4 bases and J lost 6, with 9 bases in between. The length of the CDR3 is 12 residues. Together with reference TRBV7-2 and TRBJ1-1, the CDR3 gives the full variable domain: GAGVSQSPSNKVTEKGKDVELRCDPISGHTALYWYRQSLGQGLEFLIYFQGNSAPDKSGLPSDRFSAERTGGSVSTLTIQRTQQEDSAVYLCASSSQGAEAFFGQGTRLTVV.

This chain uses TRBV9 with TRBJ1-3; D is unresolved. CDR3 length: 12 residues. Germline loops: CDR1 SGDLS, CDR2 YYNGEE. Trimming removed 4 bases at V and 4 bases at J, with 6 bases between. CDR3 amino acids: CASSLLGNTIYF. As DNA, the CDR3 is TGTGCCAGCAGCCTCCTCGGAAACACCATATATTTT.

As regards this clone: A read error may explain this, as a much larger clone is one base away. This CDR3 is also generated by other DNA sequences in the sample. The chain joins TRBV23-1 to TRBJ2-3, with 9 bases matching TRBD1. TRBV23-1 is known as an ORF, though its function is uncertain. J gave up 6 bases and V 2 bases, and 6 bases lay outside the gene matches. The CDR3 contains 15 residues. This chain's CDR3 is CASSQPTGGRDTQYF. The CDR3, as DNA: TGCGCCAGCAGTCAACCGACAGGGGGAAGGGATACGCAGTATTTT.

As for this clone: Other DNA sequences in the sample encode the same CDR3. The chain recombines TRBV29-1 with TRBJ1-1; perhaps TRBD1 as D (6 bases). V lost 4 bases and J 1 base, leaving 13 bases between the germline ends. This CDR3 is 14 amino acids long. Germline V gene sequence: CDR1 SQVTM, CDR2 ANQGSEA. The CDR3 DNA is TGCAGCGTTGGGGAAACAGGGCCGAACACTGAAGCTTTCTTT. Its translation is CSVGETGPNTEAFF.

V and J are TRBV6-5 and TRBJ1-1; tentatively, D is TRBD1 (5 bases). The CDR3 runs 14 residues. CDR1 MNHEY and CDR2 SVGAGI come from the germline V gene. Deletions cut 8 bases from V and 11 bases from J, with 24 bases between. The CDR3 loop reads CASSSGFNTRDAFF. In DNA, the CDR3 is TGTGCCAGCTCATCAGGGTTCAATACCAGGGATGCTTTCTTT.

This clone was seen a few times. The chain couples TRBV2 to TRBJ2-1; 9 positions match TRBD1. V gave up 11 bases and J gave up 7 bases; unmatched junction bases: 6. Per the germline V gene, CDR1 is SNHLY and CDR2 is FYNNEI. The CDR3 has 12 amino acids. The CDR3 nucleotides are TGTGCCTCACAGGGGGCGGGGAATGAGCAGTTCTTC. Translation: CASQGAGNEQFF.

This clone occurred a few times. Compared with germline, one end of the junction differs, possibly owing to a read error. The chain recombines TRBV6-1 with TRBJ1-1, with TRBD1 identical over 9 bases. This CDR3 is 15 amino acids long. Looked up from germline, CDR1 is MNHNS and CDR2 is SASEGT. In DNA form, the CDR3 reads TGTGCCATCAGTCCCGGGACAGGGCTGAACACTGAAGCTTTCTTT. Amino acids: CAISPGTGLNTEAFF.

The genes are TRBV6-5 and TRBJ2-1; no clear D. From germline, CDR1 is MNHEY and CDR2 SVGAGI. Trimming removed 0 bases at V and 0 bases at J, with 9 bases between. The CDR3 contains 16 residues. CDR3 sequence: CASSYSPTSSYNEQFF. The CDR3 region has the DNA TGTGCCAGCAGTTACTCGCCTACGAGCTCCTACAATGAGCAGTTCTTC.

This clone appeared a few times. CDR3 DNA: TGTGCCAGCAGCTTAATTGCGGTTAATAGCATTCAGTACTTC. Translating it yields CASSLIAVNSIQYF. This chain connects TRBV7-9 to TRBJ2-4; D gene unclear. This CDR3 has 14 amino acids. V was cut by 2 bases and J by 9 bases, with 14 bases left in between. Germline CDR1 and CDR2: SEHNR and FQNEAQ (reference sequence).

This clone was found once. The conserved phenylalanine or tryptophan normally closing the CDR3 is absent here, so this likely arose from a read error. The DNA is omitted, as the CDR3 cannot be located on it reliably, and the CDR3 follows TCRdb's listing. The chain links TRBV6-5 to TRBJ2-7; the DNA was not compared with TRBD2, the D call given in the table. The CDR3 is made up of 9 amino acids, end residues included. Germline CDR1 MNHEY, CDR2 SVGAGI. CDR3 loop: CASSQGLAG.

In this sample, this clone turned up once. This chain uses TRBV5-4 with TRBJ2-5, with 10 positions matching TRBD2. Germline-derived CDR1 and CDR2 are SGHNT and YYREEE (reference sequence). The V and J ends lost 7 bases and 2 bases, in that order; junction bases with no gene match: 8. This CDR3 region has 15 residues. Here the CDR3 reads CASSPLAGSQETQYF. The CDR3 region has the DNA TGTGCCAGCTCACCACTAGCGGGATCACAAGAGACCCAGTACTTC.

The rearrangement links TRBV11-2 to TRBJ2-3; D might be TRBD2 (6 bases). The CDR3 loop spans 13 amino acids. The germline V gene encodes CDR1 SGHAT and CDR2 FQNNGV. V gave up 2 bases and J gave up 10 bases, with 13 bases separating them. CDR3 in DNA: TGTGCCAGCAGCTTATCTTTACGGGAGCCGCAGTATTTT. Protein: CASSLSLREPQYF.

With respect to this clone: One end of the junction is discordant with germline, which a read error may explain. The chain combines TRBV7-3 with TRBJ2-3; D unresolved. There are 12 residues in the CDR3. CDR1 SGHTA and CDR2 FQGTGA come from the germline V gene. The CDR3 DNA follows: TGCGCCAGCAGCCGGGCGTTGGATACGCAGTATTTT. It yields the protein CASSRALDTQYF.

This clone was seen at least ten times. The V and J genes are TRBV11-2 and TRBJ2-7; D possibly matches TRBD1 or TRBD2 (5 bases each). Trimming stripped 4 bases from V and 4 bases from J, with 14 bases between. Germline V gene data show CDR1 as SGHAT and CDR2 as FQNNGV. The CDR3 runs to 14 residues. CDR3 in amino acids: CASSSLGGRYEQYF. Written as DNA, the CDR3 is TGTGCCAGCAGCTCCCTTGGGGGAAGATACGAGCAGTACTTC.

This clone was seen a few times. This chain's CDR3 is CASSSGYGYTF. CDR3 DNA sequence: TGTGCCAGCAGCTCCGGATATGGCTACACCTTC. The chain links TRBV14 to TRBJ1-2, with D unclear. CDR1 is SGHDN and CDR2 is FVKESK in the germline V gene. Trimming pared 5 bases from V and 5 bases from J, leaving 6 bases between. The CDR3 length is 11 residues.

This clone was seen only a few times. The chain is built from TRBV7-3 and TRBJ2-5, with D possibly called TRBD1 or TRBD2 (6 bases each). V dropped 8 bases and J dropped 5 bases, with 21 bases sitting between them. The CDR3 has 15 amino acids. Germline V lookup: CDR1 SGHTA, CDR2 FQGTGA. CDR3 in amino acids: CASSSEGGVRETQYF. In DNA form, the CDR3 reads TGTGCCAGCTCTTCGGAGGGGGGAGTGAGGGAGACCCAGTACTTC.

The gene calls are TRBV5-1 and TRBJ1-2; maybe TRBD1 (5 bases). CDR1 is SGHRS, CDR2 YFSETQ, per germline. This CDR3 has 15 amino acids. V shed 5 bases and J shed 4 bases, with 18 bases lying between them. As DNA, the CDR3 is TGCGCCAGCAGAGAGTCCGGGACGAGAAGCTATGGCTACACCTTC. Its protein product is CASRESGTRSYGYTF.

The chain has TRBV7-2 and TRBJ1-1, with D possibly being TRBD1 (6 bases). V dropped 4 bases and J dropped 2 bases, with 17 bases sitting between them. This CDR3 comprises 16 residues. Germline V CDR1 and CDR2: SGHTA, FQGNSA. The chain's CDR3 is CASSSGAGRRNTEAFF. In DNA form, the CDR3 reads TGTGCCAGCAGCTCGGGGGCGGGACGGAGAAACACTGAAGCTTTCTTT.